This T cell receptor (beta chain) was retrieved from a study of T cell changes during pregnancy in multiple sclerosis. Sequencing used immunoSEQ multiplex PCR; TCRdb keeps in-frame clones, though not all of them. The sample contains about 20,000 clones, around 85% of which appear only once. CDR3 length equals 14 residues. Germline V gene lookup returns CDR1 KGHSH and CDR2 LQKENI. Trimming removed 2 bases at V and 4 bases at J, with 11 bases between. The V and J genes are TRBV18 and TRBJ1-1; no definite D call. Sequencing used CD8+ T cells from peripheral blood mononuclear cells, obtained after pregnancy. The TCR originated in a female donor in good health, enrolled as a control in a pregnancy study. The CDR3 spells CASSPGGLGTEAFF. The CDR3 bases are TGTGCCAGCTCACCAGGAGGGTTAGGCACTGAAGCTTTCTTT.